The following is a TCR beta chain sequence with its context. This sample is part of a study of T cell changes during pregnancy in multiple sclerosis. Measured with immunoSEQ multiplex PCR; TCRdb has only the in-frame clones, and not every one. The table shows approximately 20,000 clones, with roughly 88% occurring only once. In germline, CDR1 is GTSNPN, CDR2 SVGIG (reference sequence). The CDR3 extends over 15 amino acids. V trimming: 4 bases; J trimming: 13 bases; junction bases outside the gene matches: 15. The TCR comes from a female donor in good health, enrolled as a control in a pregnancy study. J is TRBJ1-6 and V is TRBV30, with 8 bases fitting TRBD1. Sequences were derived from CD8+ T cells from peripheral blood mononuclear cells, sampled after pregnancy. The CDR3 DNA reads TGTGCCTGGACCCTGACAGGGGCCCAATTCACCCCCCTCCACTTT. It yields the protein CAWTLTGAQFTPLHF.